This record concerns one T cell receptor (beta chain) sequence. What it recognizes is unknown. The data were obtained in a study of early T cells in non-severe SARS-CoV-2 infection. Turning to the study itself: Alpha and beta chains were unpaired, from unsorted whole-blood bulk RNA.

Findings of the study overall: Comparison of clonotypes with VDJdb favored anti-spike CD8 responses while missing private and CD4 specificities.

Using its own MiXCR run on the 5' RACE reads, TCRdb lists one record per CDR3 protein. The sample has approximately 90,000 distinct CDR3 sequences; roughly 11% are singletons. The V end lost 8 bases, the J end lost 4 bases, and 17 bases lay between the germline ends. CDR1 and CDR2 from the germline V gene are SNHLY and FYNNEI. The CDR3 contains 14 residues. The starting material was whole blood, obtained at baseline. The chain recombines TRBV2 with TRBJ1-2, with D possibly TRBD1 on 6 matching bases. The receptor was derived from an adult who was a healthcare worker with PCR-confirmed SARS-CoV-2 infection or an uninfected control (not recorded which). The CDR3 DNA follows: TGTGCCAGCCTTAGGGACACAACACTCTATGGCTACACCTTC. This gives the protein CASLRDTTLYGYTF.